Listed here is a single TCR beta chain. Its antigen is unidentified. This entry belongs to a study of graft-versus-host responses after intestinal transplantation. Study outcomes and limitations: Present in recipient marrow, GvH clones included some that appeared first in ileum or blood.

Profiled with immunoSEQ multiplex PCR; TCRdb holds only in-frame clones, not every one. The table has more than 100,000 clones, approximately 93% seen once. The CDR3 spans 15 residues. Deletions cut 3 bases from V and 4 bases from J, with 15 bases between. Germline assignment: CDR1 MGHRA and CDR2 YSYEKL. The V call is TRBV4-1, the J call TRBJ1-2; D perhaps matches TRBD1 (5 bases). The TCR sequence derives from a human donor who received an intestinal transplant. Specimen: unstimulated CD8+ T cells sorted from spleen or lymph node cells, collected before intestinal transplant. The CDR3 loop reads CASSHPGDGIYGYTF. DNA for the CDR3: TGCGCCAGCAGCCATCCGGGGGACGGGATCTATGGCTACACCTTC.